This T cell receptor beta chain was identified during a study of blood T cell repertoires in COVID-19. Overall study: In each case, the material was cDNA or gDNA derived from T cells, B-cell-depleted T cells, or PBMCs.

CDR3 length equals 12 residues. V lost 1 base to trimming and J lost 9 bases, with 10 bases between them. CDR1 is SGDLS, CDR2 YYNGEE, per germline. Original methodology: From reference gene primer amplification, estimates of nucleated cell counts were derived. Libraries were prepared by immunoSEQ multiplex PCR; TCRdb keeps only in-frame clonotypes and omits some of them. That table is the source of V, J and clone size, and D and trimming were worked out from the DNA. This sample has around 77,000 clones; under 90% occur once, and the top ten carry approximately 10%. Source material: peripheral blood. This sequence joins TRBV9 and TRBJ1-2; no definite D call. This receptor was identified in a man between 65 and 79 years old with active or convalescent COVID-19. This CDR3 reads CASSVHFASYTF. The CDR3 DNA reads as TGTGCCAGCAGCGTACATTTCGCTAGCTACACCTTC.